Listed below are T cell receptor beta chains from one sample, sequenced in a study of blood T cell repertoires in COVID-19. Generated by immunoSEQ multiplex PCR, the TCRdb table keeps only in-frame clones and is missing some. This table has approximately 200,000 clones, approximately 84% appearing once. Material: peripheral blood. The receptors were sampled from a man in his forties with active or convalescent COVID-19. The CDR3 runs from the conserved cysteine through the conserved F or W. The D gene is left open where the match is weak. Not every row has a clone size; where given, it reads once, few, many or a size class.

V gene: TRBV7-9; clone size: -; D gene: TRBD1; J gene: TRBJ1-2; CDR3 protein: CASSHLDRGYGYTF; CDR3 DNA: TGTGCCAGCAGCCACCTAGACAGGGGCTATGGCTACACCTTC
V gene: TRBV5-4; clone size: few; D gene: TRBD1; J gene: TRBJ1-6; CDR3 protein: CASSGGQGANSPLHF; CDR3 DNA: TGTGCCAGCAGCGGGGGACAGGGGGCTAATTCACCCCTCCACTTT
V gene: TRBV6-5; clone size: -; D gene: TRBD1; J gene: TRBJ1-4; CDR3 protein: CASSFDRVREKLFF; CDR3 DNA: TGTGCCAGCAGTTTTGACAGGGTGAGGGAAAAACTGTTTTTT
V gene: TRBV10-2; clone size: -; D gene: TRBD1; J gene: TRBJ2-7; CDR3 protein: CASRDRVYEQYF; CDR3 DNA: TGCGCCAGCCGGGACAGGGTATACGAGCAGTACTTC
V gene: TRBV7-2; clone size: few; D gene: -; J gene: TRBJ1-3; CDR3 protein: CASSQLSSGNTIYF; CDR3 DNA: TGTGCCAGCAGCCAGTTATCCTCTGGAAACACCATATATTTT
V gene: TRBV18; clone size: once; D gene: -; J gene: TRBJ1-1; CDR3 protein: CASSPSSRGEAFF; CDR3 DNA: TGTGCCAGCTCTCCGTCCTCAAGGGGCGAAGCTTTCTTT
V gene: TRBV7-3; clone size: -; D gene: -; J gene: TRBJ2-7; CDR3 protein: CASSLTGADEQYF; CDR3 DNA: TGTGCCAGCAGCTTAACAGGGGCCGACGAGCAGTACTTC
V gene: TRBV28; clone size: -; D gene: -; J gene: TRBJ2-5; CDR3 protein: CASRPGTLQETQYF; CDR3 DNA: TGTGCCAGCAGACCCGGGACTCTACAAGAGACCCAGTACTTC
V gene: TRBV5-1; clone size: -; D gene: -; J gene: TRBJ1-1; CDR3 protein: CASSRDLDTEAFF; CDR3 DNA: TGCGCCAGCAGCCGAGATCTGGACACTGAAGCTTTCTTT
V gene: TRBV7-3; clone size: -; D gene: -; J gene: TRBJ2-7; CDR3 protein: CASTPPGRRHEQYF; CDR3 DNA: TGTGCCAGCACCCCACCGGGTCGGAGGCACGAGCAGTACTTC
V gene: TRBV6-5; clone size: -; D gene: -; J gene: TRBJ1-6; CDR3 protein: CASTPAGQGFSPLHF; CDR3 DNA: TGTGCCAGCACCCCGGCAGGCCAGGGGTTTTCACCCCTCCACTTT
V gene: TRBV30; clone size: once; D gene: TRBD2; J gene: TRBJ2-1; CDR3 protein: CAWTSGVPNEQFF; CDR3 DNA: TGTGCCTGGACTAGCGGGGTACCCAATGAGCAGTTCTTC
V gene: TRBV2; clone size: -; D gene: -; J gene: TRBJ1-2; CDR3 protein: CASSRSRDEEKGYTF; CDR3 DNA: TGTGCCAGCAGTCGATCGAGGGATGAGGAGAAAGGCTACACCTTC
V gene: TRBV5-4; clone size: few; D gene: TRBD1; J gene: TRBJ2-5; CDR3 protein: CASSRTGGGETQYF; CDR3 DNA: TGTGCCAGCAGCCGGACAGGGGGAGGAGAGACCCAGTACTTC
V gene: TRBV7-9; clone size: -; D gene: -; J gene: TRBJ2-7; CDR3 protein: CASSPGVRSNEQYF; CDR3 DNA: TGTGCCAGCAGCCCGGGGGTAAGGTCCAACGAGCAGTACTTC
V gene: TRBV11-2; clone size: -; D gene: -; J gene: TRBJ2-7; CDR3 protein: CASSLGTFYEQYF; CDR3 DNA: TGTGCCAGCAGCTTAGGGACATTCTACGAGCAGTACTTC
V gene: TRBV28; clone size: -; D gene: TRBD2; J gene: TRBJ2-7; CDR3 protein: CASSLRQMGLAAHEQYF; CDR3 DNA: TGTGCCAGCAGTTTAAGACAGATGGGACTAGCGGCCCACGAGCAGTACTTC
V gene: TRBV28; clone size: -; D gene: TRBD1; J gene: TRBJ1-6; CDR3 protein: CASSVSRTGYSPLHF; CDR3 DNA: TGTGCCAGCAGTGTTTCCCGGACAGGGTATTCACCCCTCCACTTT
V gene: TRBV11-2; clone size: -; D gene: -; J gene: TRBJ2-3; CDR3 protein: CASSPPGDTQYF; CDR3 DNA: TGTGCCAGCAGCCCACCAGGAGATACGCAGTATTTT
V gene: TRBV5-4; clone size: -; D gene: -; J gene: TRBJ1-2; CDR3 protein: CASSFLPVHGYTF; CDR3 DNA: TGTGCCAGCAGCTTCCTCCCAGTGCATGGCTACACCTTC
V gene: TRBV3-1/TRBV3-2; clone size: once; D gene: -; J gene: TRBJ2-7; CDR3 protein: CASSPGQGQYF; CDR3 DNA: TGTGCCAGCAGCCCCGGTCAGGGGCAGTACTTC
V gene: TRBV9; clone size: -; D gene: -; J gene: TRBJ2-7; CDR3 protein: CASSVVGASAEQYF; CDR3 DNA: TGTGCCAGCAGCGTAGTAGGGGCCTCTGCCGAGCAGTACTTC
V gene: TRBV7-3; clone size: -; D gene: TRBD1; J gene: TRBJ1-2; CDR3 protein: CASRAGQGYVGYTF; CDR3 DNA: TGTGCCAGCAGGGCGGGACAGGGTTATGTAGGCTACACCTTC
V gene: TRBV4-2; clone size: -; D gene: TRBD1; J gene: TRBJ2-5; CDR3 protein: CASTQARGPRETQYF; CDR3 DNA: TGTGCCAGCACCCAAGCGAGGGGGCCTCGAGAGACCCAGTACTTC
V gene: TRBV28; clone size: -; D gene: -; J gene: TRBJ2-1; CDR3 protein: CASSLGYRGNEQFF; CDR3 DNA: TGTGCCAGCAGTTTGGGCTATCGGGGCAATGAGCAGTTCTTC
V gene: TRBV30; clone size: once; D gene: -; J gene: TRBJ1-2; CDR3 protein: CAWSGLTVNYGYTF; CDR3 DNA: TGTGCCTGGAGTGGCCTGACAGTAAACTATGGCTACACCTTC
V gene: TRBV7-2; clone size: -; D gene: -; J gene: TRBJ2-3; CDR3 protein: CASSLDGSTDTQYF; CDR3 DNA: TGTGCCAGCAGCTTAGACGGGAGCACAGATACGCAGTATTTT
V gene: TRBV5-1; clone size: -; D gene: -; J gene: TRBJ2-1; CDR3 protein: CASSFLLQPNNEQFF; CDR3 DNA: TGCGCCAGCAGCTTTCTTTTACAGCCTAACAATGAGCAGTTCTTC
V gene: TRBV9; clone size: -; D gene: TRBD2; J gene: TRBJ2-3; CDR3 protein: CASSTRTSGVGDTQYF; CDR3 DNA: TGTGCCAGCAGCACTCGGACTAGCGGGGTTGGGGATACGCAGTATTTT
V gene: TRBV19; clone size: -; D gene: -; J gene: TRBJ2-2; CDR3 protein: CASSIDLHQRVPTGELFF; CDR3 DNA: TGTGCCAGTAGTATAGATCTCCACCAACGGGTACCGACCGGGGAGCTGTTTTTT
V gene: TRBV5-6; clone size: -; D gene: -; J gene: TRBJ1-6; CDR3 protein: CASSFSQISPLHF; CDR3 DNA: TGTGCCAGCAGCTTTTCCCAGATCTCACCCCTCCACTTT
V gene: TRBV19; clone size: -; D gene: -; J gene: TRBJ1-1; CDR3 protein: CASSIGGMNTEAFF; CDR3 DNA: TGTGCCAGTAGTATAGGCGGCATGAACACTGAAGCTTTCTTT
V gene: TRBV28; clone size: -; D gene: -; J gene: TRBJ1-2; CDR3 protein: CASRNPSEAGYTF; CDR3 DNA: TGTGCCAGCAGAAACCCTTCGGAGGCTGGCTACACCTTC
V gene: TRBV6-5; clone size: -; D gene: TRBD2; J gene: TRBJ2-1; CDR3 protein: CASRIHSGTNEQFF; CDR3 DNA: TGTGCCAGCCGAATCCATAGCGGGACCAATGAGCAGTTCTTC
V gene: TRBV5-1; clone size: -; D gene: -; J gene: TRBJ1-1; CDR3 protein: CASSLSAGMNTEAFF; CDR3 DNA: TGCGCCAGCAGCTTGTCAGCAGGGATGAACACTGAAGCTTTCTTT